This entry lists 26 T cell receptor beta chains sequenced from one sample in a study of Ad26.COV2.S vaccination and SARS-CoV-2 variants. The protocol was immunoSEQ multiplex PCR, while the TCRdb copy is restricted to in-frame clones and leaves out a portion. The sample yields around 420,000 clones, 70% to 90% seen once. Treatment denoted: roughly 20 received Ad26.COV2.S at low or high dose, single or two shots; about 5 received placebo; per-sample allocation not given. Each sample was drawn 63 days after the first injection (of vaccine or placebo). The source material was peripheral blood, sampled in a trial of Ad26.COV2.S vaccine versus placebo. These receptors all come from a person between 18 and 65 years old who received the Ad26.COV2.S COVID-19 vaccine or a placebo.

The chain links TRBV5-6 to TRBJ2-3, with 10 nucleotides matching TRBD2. The junction had 6 bases not matched to a gene; V was cut back by 4 bases and J by 1 base. The CDR3 is 16 amino acids. CDR1 is SGHDT and CDR2 is YYEEEE in the germline V gene. In DNA form, the CDR3 reads TGTGCCAGCAGCCAGTCTAGCGGGGGCCGCACAGATACGCAGTATTTT. Translation gives CASSQSSGGRTDTQYF.

The V and J genes are TRBV27 and TRBJ1-2; D may be TRBD1 (6 bases). Looked up from germline, CDR1 is MNHEY and CDR2 is SMNVEV (reference sequence). This CDR3 is 15 amino acids long. Trimming removed 8 bases at V and 7 bases at J, with 23 bases between. For the CDR3, the DNA is TGTGCCAGCTGGGGACAAGGGGCCAACAGTGGTGGCTACACCTTC. Its protein product is CASWGQGANSGGYTF.

The rearrangement uses TRBV5-4 and TRBJ2-5, with 8 bases identical to TRBD2. This CDR3 has 17 residues. Trimming cost V 1 base and J 2 bases; bases outside gene matches: 10. Germline CDR1 is SGHNT and CDR2 is YYREEE (reference sequence). The CDR3 loop reads CASSLIGGGGFQETQYF. DNA of the CDR3: TGTGCCAGCAGCTTGATCGGCGGCGGGGGGTTTCAAGAGACCCAGTACTTC.

V gene TRBV3-1 (or the pseudogene TRBV3-2) combines with J gene TRBJ1-6; no definite D call. There are 16 residues in the CDR3. CDR1 and CDR2 from the germline V gene are LGHDT and YNNKEL (reference sequence). V was clipped by 1 base and J by 4 bases, with 11 bases between them. CDR3 in amino acids: CASSQAIGRYNSPLHF. In DNA, the CDR3 is TGTGCCAGCAGCCAAGCAATAGGGAGATATAATTCACCCCTCCACTTT.

This clone was detected only once. V usage is TRBV6-5 and J usage is TRBJ1-5; maybe TRBD1 (5 bases). V dropped 5 bases and J dropped 5 bases, with 7 bases sitting between them. This CDR3 is built from 12 residues. Germline loops: CDR1 MNHEY, CDR2 SVGAGI. The CDR3 spells CASSTGDQPQHF. CDR3 nucleotide sequence: TGTGCCAGCAGTACAGGAGATCAGCCCCAGCATTTT.

The chain links TRBV24-1 to TRBJ2-2; D call uncertain. Germline lookup yields CDR1 KGHDR and CDR2 SFDVKD. V was trimmed by 1 base and J by 11 bases, leaving 4 bases between them. The CDR3 totals 11 residues. CDR3 sequence: CATSDLTELFF. The CDR3 region has the DNA TGTGCCACCAGTGATTTAACTGAGCTGTTTTTT.

This chain joins TRBV6-2 or TRBV6-3 and TRBJ2-2; D not resolved. V shed 4 bases and J shed 2 bases, with 14 bases lying between them. Per germline, CDR1 MNHEY and CDR2 SVGEGT. The CDR3 runs 16 residues. For the CDR3, the DNA is TGTGCCAGCAGTTGGATCCTCCTAACCAACACCGGGGAGCTGTTTTTT. Translating it yields CASSWILLTNTGELFF.

This CDR3 reads CAISGGGQPQHF. The CDR3 DNA is TGTGCCATCAGTGGTGGTGGTCAGCCCCAGCATTTT. The V gene is TRBV10-3, the J gene TRBJ1-5; D unclear. The CDR3 extends over 12 amino acids. Trimming shortened V by 4 bases and J by 6 bases, and 7 bases separated the two germline ends. Germline loops: CDR1 ENHRY, CDR2 SYGVKD.

The rearrangement uses TRBV28 and TRBJ2-3; 7 bases agree with TRBD1. V was pared by 6 bases and J by 5 bases, with 11 bases of the junction left unmatched. The CDR3 runs to 15 residues. The germline gives CDR1 MDHEN, CDR2 SYDVKM. The CDR3 coding sequence is TGTGCCAGCAGGTCCGACAGGGAAGAATTAGATACGCAGTATTTT. Translating gives CASRSDREELDTQYF.

The chain recombines TRBV6-6 with TRBJ2-6; D gene ambiguous. Germline CDR1 reads MNHNY; CDR2 reads SVGAGI (reference sequence). Trimming pared 5 bases from V and 0 bases from J, leaving 14 bases between. This CDR3 spans 17 amino acids. CDR3 coding DNA: TGTGCCAGCAGTCTACTGCGACCGGTCTCTGGGGCCAACGTCCTGACTTTC. Protein: CASSLLRPVSGANVLTF.

CDR3 loop: CASSPPTAGQDFYEQYF. The CDR3, as DNA: TGCGCCAGCAGCCCCCCAACGGCGGGACAGGATTTCTACGAGCAGTACTTC. This rearrangement joins TRBV5-1 to TRBJ2-7, with TRBD1 matching over 8 bases. The germline V gene encodes CDR1 SGHRS and CDR2 YFSETQ. CDR3 length: 17 residues. Trimming removed 4 bases from V and 3 bases from J; junction bases left unmatched: 15.

The genes are TRBV5-1 and TRBJ1-1, with D possibly matching TRBD1 (5 bases). The CDR3 has 16 amino acids. Germline CDR1 SGHRS, CDR2 YFSETQ. The V gene lost 0 bases and the J gene lost 5 bases, with 17 bases spanning the gap. CDR3 loop: CASSLGGDRWRTEAFF. CDR3 nucleotides: TGCGCCAGCAGCTTGGGGGGAGACAGATGGCGGACTGAAGCTTTCTTT.

The chain uses TRBV29-1 and TRBJ2-3, with D hard to call. Germline values: CDR1 SQVTM, CDR2 ANQGSEA. The V end was cut by 0 bases, the J end by 5 bases, with 12 bases between. The CDR3 has 14 amino acids. For the CDR3, the DNA is TGCAGCGTTGAAGACCCCATTAAGGGAGATACGCAGTATTTT. It translates to CSVEDPIKGDTQYF.

The chain joins TRBV27 to TRBJ2-7, with TRBD2 as a possible D gene (7 bases). Germline CDR1 and CDR2: MNHEY and SMNVEV (reference sequence). CDR3 size: 15 residues. Trimming took off 5 bases at V and 0 bases at J, with 14 bases between the two ends. CDR3 in amino acids: CASSLKGGDSYEQYF. As DNA, the CDR3 is TGTGCCAGCAGTCTGAAGGGGGGGGACTCCTACGAGCAGTACTTC.

The CDR3 nucleotides are TGTGCCAGCAGTTACCTACAGGGTGGTGAGCAGTACTTC. Its translation: CASSYLQGGEQYF. V gene TRBV6-5 combines with J gene TRBJ2-7, with TRBD1 as a possible D gene (6 bases). V was trimmed by 2 bases and J by 7 bases, leaving 12 bases between them. Germline V CDR1 and CDR2: MNHEY, SVGAGI. This CDR3 spans 13 amino acids.

The gene calls are TRBV11-2 and TRBJ1-2; 10 bases are a match to TRBD1. Germline V lookup: CDR1 SGHAT, CDR2 FQNNGV. The CDR3 spans 14 residues. Losses at the gene ends were 10 bases for V and 3 bases for J; bases not matched to a gene: 8. CDR3 bases: TGTGCCACAGCACCAGGGACAGGGGACTATGGCTACACCTTC. Protein: CATAPGTGDYGYTF.

This clone came up once. J is TRBJ2-1 and V is TRBV11-3, with TRBD2 identical over 9 bases. CDR1 is SGHNT and CDR2 is YENEEA in the germline V gene. J gave up 3 bases and V 2 bases, and 2 bases lay outside the gene matches. The CDR3 totals 15 residues. As DNA, the CDR3 is TGTGCCAGCAGCTTAAGAGCGGGGGGCTACAATGAGCAGTTCTTC. This translates into CASSLRAGGYNEQFF.

V and J are TRBV6-5 and TRBJ1-1, with 7 positions matching TRBD1. Looked up from germline, CDR1 is MNHEY and CDR2 is SVGAGI. With 7 bases clipped from V and 2 bases from J, the junction kept 4 bases outside the gene matches. The CDR3 consists of 13 residues. Here the CDR3 reads CASTRQGNTEAFF. CDR3 nucleotide sequence: TGTGCCAGCACCCGACAGGGCAACACTGAAGCTTTCTTT.

The chain combines TRBV14 with TRBJ2-2, with D possibly being TRBD1 or TRBD2 (6 bases each). V was trimmed by 3 bases and J by 2 bases, leaving 16 bases between them. CDR1 and CDR2 from the germline V gene are SGHDN and FVKESK. The CDR3 sequence is 17 residues long. Here the CDR3 reads CASSHPAGHTNTGELFF. The CDR3 DNA reads as TGTGCCAGCAGCCACCCGGCGGGACATACTAACACCGGGGAGCTGTTTTTT.

The chain has TRBV9 and TRBJ2-6; 9 bases match TRBD1. The germline V gene encodes CDR1 SGDLS and CDR2 YYNGEE. The CDR3 runs to 20 residues. J gave up 4 bases and V 0 bases, and 14 bases lay outside the gene matches. CDR3: CASSVAFKGTGTYGANVLTF. CDR3 nucleotide sequence: TGTGCCAGCAGCGTAGCTTTCAAGGGGACAGGGACGTACGGGGCCAACGTCCTGACTTTC.

The chain combines TRBV28 with TRBJ1-5; 7 bases fit TRBD1. Trimming took 8 bases from V and 0 from J; bases not matched to a gene: 16. This CDR3 has 18 amino acids. Germline values: CDR1 MDHEN, CDR2 SYDVKM. In DNA, the CDR3 is TGTGCCAGCGAAAACAGTAGGACAGGCCGGTATAGCAATCAGCCCCAGCATTTT. This encodes CASENSRTGRYSNQPQHF.

The V call is TRBV7-8, the J call TRBJ2-2; 9 bases align to TRBD1. Germline trimming cut 5 bases from V and 3 bases from J; bases unmatched to any gene: 10. The CDR3 consists of 17 residues. Germline lookup yields CDR1 SGHVS and CDR2 FQNEAQ. The CDR3 is CASSPRRDRVYTGELFF. The CDR3 DNA reads as TGTGCCAGCAGCCCCCGACGGGACAGGGTGTACACCGGGGAGCTGTTTTTT.

V gene TRBV30 combines with J gene TRBJ1-6; D is uncertain. V lost 2 bases to trimming and J lost 10 bases, with 15 bases between them. Germline CDR1 is GTSNPN and CDR2 is SVGIG (reference sequence). The CDR3 spans 14 residues. CDR3 in amino acids: CAWSSGNLQSPLHF. DNA of the CDR3: TGTGCCTGGAGTTCCGGCAACCTCCAATCACCCCTCCACTTT.

This chain joins TRBV7-9 and TRBJ1-4, with D unclear. Trimming took 1 base from V and 6 from J, leaving 12 bases between them. The CDR3 loop spans 15 amino acids. The germline V gene has CDR1 SEHNR and CDR2 FQNEAQ (reference sequence). The CDR3 here is CASSLGTSGYEKLFF. CDR3 nucleotides: TGTGCCAGCAGCTTAGGCACCTCCGGATATGAAAAACTGTTTTTT.

As for this clone: The junction does not match germline at one end; this may be a read error. The V gene is TRBV15, the J gene TRBJ1-2; tentative D call: TRBD1 (5 bases). CDR1 and CDR2 (germline): LNHNV, YYDKDF (reference sequence). The CDR3 sequence is 15 residues long. CDR3 bases: TGTGCCACCAGCAGAGATTCCCGCCCAGGGTCGGCTACCCTCTTC. Its translation is CATSRDSRPGSATLF.

The chain links TRBV5-3 to TRBJ2-3, with 10 bases aligning to TRBD1. Being an ORF, TRBV5-3 has a function that is uncertain. There are 18 residues in the CDR3. V shed 0 bases and J 2 bases; nucleotides not matched to a gene: 9. In DNA, the CDR3 is TGTGCCAGAAGCTTGGAGTGGGGACAGGGGCCCGTCACAGATACGCAGTATTTT. Translation: CARSLEWGQGPVTDTQYF.